This T cell receptor (beta chain) originates from a study of neurological immune-mediated disorders. Findings and caveats of the study: The study found no CDR3 amino acid sequences shared by expanded clones across subjects, suggesting private repertoires in all groups.

V lost 5 bases, J lost 9 bases, and 14 bases lay in between. CDR1 and CDR2 (germline): SEHNR, FQNEAQ (reference sequence). This CDR3 is built from 13 residues. This clonotype showed up many times. The antigen is undetermined. 5'RACE employing 10-nucleotide random UMIs yielded the cDNA. From 15-18 subjects, over 200 million TCR-beta sequences were obtained in each sequencing run. TCRdb re-derived calls from the 5' RACE reads in MiXCR, one entry per CDR3 protein. The top ten hold around 4.4% of the sample, which has fewer than 45,000 distinct CDR3 sequences, about 7% seen once. Sequencing was carried out using PBMCs. The chain combines TRBV7-9 with TRBJ2-1; a weak D match, TRBD2 (5 bases). The TCR was taken from a woman in her forties in good health. The CDR3 DNA is TGTGCCAGCAGCCCCCGGAGGTCAAGTGAGCAGTTCTTC. It codes for CASSPRRSSEQFF.